The rows below give T cell receptor beta chains drawn from one sample of a study of shared clonotypes between healthy human individuals. Repertoires were generated with immunoSEQ multiplex PCR, while TCRdb's copy carries only in-frame clones and drops some. There are millions of clones in the sample; approximately 94% occur only once, and more than 1.5% lies in the top ten. Sequencing used naive CD8+ T cells from PBMCs. These receptors originate from a man between 18 and 35 years old in good health. Some clones in this sample may be carry-over from other donors' samples. The CDR3 runs from the conserved cysteine through the conserved F or W. Fields, in order: V gene, D gene, clone size, J gene, CDR3 DNA, CDR3 protein. A D gene is named only where the DNA matches it firmly. Not all rows give a size; the values are once, few, many and, for expanded clones, a class.

TRBV5-1	NA	NA	TRBJ2-5	TGCGCCAGCAGCTTCGGAGTACGGACCCAGTACTTC	CASSFGVRTQYF
TRBV9	NA	NA	TRBJ2-7	TGTGCCAGCAGCGGTCTAGCGTCCCCCAGCGAGCAGTACTTC	CASSGLASPSEQYF
TRBV4-2	NA	NA	TRBJ2-1	TGTGCCAGCAGCCAAGATGTGACTAAACCAAACAATGAGCAGTTCTTC	CASSQDVTKPNNEQFF
TRBV9	NA	NA	TRBJ2-2	TGTGCCAGCAGCACCCGGAGGGGAGGTGAGGAGCTGTTTTTT	CASSTRRGGEELFF
TRBV29-1	NA	few	TRBJ2-7	TGCAGCGTTGAAGCCTCGGGAGTAGGGGAGCAGTACTTC	CSVEASGVGEQYF
TRBV5-4	TRBD2	NA	TRBJ2-3	TGTGCCAGCAGCTTGGGTGGTAGCGGGAGGTTGACAGATACGCAGTATTTT	CASSLGGSGRLTDTQYF
TRBV9	NA	once	TRBJ1-5	TGTGCCAGCAGCCCACTACAGGGTCCAGATCAGCCCCAGCATTTT	CASSPLQGPDQPQHF
TRBV5-4	TRBD1	NA	TRBJ2-2	TGTGCCAGCAGCTCTAACAGGGGAAACACCGGGGAGCTGTTTTTT	CASSSNRGNTGELFF
TRBV19	TRBD2	NA	TRBJ2-5	TGTGCCAGTAGTTTCCGAAGACTAGCGGGAGGAGTGGAGACCCAGTACTTC	CASSFRRLAGGVETQYF
TRBV28	NA	once	TRBJ2-7	TGTGCCAGCAGTTTAGTCAGGAGGGGCGAGCAGTACTTC	CASSLVRRGEQYF
TRBV9	TRBD2	NA	TRBJ2-1	TGTGCCAGCAGCTCCCAACTAGCGGGAAATTACAATGAGCAGTTCTTC	CASSSQLAGNYNEQFF
TRBV11-3	NA	NA	TRBJ1-1	TGTGCCAGCAGCTTGGACACCACCACTGAAGCTTTCTTT	CASSLDTTTEAFF
TRBV11-2	NA	NA	TRBJ1-1	TGTGCCAGCAGCTTAGATCTACAGGGCTTAGGCACTGAAGCTTTCTTT	CASSLDLQGLGTEAFF
TRBV7-9	TRBD2	NA	TRBJ2-1	TGTGCCAGCAGCCCCGCCACTAGCGGGAGAATGGGTGAGCAGTTCTTC	CASSPATSGRMGEQFF
TRBV4-3	NA	NA	TRBJ2-3	TGCGCCAGCAGCCAAGATTTAGTAGGGGGAGAAACAGATACGCAGTATTTT	CASSQDLVGGETDTQYF
TRBV4-1	TRBD2	NA	TRBJ2-2	TGCGCCAGCAGCCAAGATCTACTAGCGGGAGGGTTCCATCACGGGGAGCTGTTTTTT	CASSQDLLAGGFHHGELFF
TRBV29-1	NA	NA	TRBJ2-3	TGCAGCGTGGAATCCCCTTCGGGGGGCTACACAGATACGCAGTATTTT	CSVESPSGGYTDTQYF
TRBV27	NA	NA	TRBJ2-1	TGTGCCAGCAGTTACCCTCCAGGATACAATGAGCAGTTCTTC	CASSYPPGYNEQFF
TRBV27	NA	NA	TRBJ2-1	TGTGCCAGCAGTTTGCAAAGTAGATACAATGAGCAGTTCTTC	CASSLQSRYNEQFF
TRBV7-2	NA	NA	TRBJ2-1	TGTGCCAGCAGCTTAGGTGGGATCTCCCGGGGTGAGCAGTTCTTC	CASSLGGISRGEQFF
TRBV4-2	NA	NA	TRBJ1-3	TGTGCCAGCAGCCATTTACAGGGATCTGGAAACACCATATATTTT	CASSHLQGSGNTIYF
TRBV5-6	NA	NA	TRBJ2-7	TGTGCCAGCAGCTCGCTGAGGGACGGCCGCGAGCAGTACTTC	CASSSLRDGREQYF
TRBV7-9	NA	NA	TRBJ2-1	TGTGCCAGCAAGGCTAGCTGGAATGAGCAGTTCTTC	CASKASWNEQFF
TRBV30	NA	NA	TRBJ2-7	TGTGCCTGGAGGGAACTGGGGGAGCAGTACTTC	CAWRELGEQYF
TRBV7-9	TRBD1	NA	TRBJ2-1	TGTGCCAGCGGACAGGCCCTCTACAATGAGCAGTTCTTC	CASGQALYNEQFF
TRBV11-2	NA	NA	TRBJ2-2	TGTGCCAGCAGCTCGGTTGACAGCCTCACCGGGGAGCTGTTTTTT	CASSSVDSLTGELFF
TRBV19	NA	NA	TRBJ2-3	TGTGCCAGTAGTACTGGCTCCGCTACGCAGTATTTT	CASSTGSATQYF
TRBV5-1	NA	NA	TRBJ2-7	TGCGCCAGCACCGACCCCCGCGACAGCCCCTACGAGCAGTACTTC	CASTDPRDSPYEQYF
TRBV27	TRBD2	NA	TRBJ2-1	TGTGCCAGCAGTACACTAGCGGGAGGCAATGAGCAGTTCTTC	CASSTLAGGNEQFF
TRBV27	NA	NA	TRBJ2-1	TGTGCCAGTTCAGACAGAAGCTCCTACAATGAGCAGTTCTTC	CASSDRSSYNEQFF
TRBV11-3	TRBD1	NA	TRBJ2-1	TGTGCCAGCAGCTTAGTTGGGACAGGGGAATTCAATGAGCAGTTCTTC	CASSLVGTGEFNEQFF
TRBV7-6	NA	NA	TRBJ2-1	TGTGCCACCCGGCCCGGTCCGCCTACTAGCAATGAGCAGTTCTTC	CATRPGPPTSNEQFF
TRBV15	NA	NA	TRBJ1-1	TGTGCCACCAGCAGAGTTTCTAACACTGAAGCTTTCTTT	CATSRVSNTEAFF
TRBV18	NA	NA	TRBJ2-3	TGTGCCAGCTCACCTGGGTCGTTACCTACAGATACGCAGTATTTT	CASSPGSLPTDTQYF
TRBV21-1	NA	once	TRBJ2-4	TGTGCCAGCAGCTCCCCAATAGCGGCCAAAAACATTCAGTACTTC	CASSSPIAAKNIQYF
TRBV7-9	NA	NA	TRBJ1-1	TGTGCCAGCAGCTCCGGGCCCCAGGCTAGCACTGAAGCTTTCTTT	CASSSGPQASTEAFF
TRBV7-9	TRBD2	NA	TRBJ2-3	TGTGCCAGCAGCCCAACTAGCGGGAGTGATACGCAGTATTTT	CASSPTSGSDTQYF
TRBV5-8	TRBD2	NA	TRBJ2-1	TGTGCCAGCAGCTTGGCACCGGGACTAGCAGTCAATGAGCAGTTCTTC	CASSLAPGLAVNEQFF
TRBV7-6	NA	NA	TRBJ1-2	TGTGCCAGCAGCTTAGGGCCGTGGGCAGACGATGGCTACACCTTC	CASSLGPWADDGYTF
TRBV30	NA	NA	TRBJ1-2	TGTGCCTGGAGGAGGTCAGGGGACGGCTACACCTTC	CAWRRSGDGYTF
TRBV29-1	NA	NA	TRBJ2-7	TGCAGCGTTGAATTCGGGCAGTCCTACGAGCAGTACTTC	CSVEFGQSYEQYF